Each of the 10 T cell receptor beta chains below was sequenced from the same sample in a study of blood T cell repertoires in COVID-19 (dated by TCRdb to the early 2020s). Library preparation used the immunoSEQ multiplex PCR assay. TCRdb holds this immuneACCESS table with in-frame rearrangements only. Some clones are missing; in checked studies, unresolved V genes explain under half, and the rest has no known cause. The sample table contains about 340,000 clones; only one count was recorded for approximately 90% of them. The ten largest clones add up to roughly 3.4% of the sample. Sequenced input: peripheral blood. All receptors come from a woman between 18 and 30 years old who had recovered from COVID-19.

The chain couples TRBV5-5 to TRBJ2-3; 9 bases map to TRBD1. V was clipped by 4 bases and J by 6 bases; unmatched bases: 12. Germline assignment: CDR1 SGHKS and CDR2 YYEKEE (reference sequence). The CDR3 has 16 amino acids. This CDR3 reads CASSRRDREIWDTQYF. CDR3 nucleotide sequence: TGTGCCAGCAGCCGGCGGGACAGGGAAATTTGGGATACGCAGTATTTT.

The V gene is TRBV11-2, the J gene TRBJ1-2, with D perhaps TRBD1 (5 bases). Looked up from germline, CDR1 is SGHAT and CDR2 is FQNNGV. Trimming removed 5 bases from V and 4 bases from J, with 17 bases in between. This CDR3 has 15 amino acids. CDR3 in amino acids: CASSTGLRMIYGYTF. Here the CDR3 DNA reads TGTGCCAGCAGCACGGGACTTCGTATGATCTATGGCTACACCTTC.

V is TRBV7-2 and J is TRBJ1-5, with 7 bases identical to TRBD1. Germline trimming cut 7 bases from V and 6 bases from J; bases unmatched to any gene: 6. In germline, CDR1 is SGHTA, CDR2 FQGNSA. This CDR3 is built from 13 residues. The CDR3 coding sequence is TGTGCCAGCACCTTTGACAGGGCTCAGCCCCAGCATTTT. It codes for CASTFDRAQPQHF.

This sequence joins TRBV5-1 and TRBJ2-3, with 7 positions matching TRBD1. Trimming at V came to 0 bases and at J to 6 bases, leaving 10 bases not matched to a gene. The CDR3 runs 16 residues. Germline values: CDR1 SGHRS, CDR2 YFSETQ. The CDR3 loop reads CASSLASQGSRDTQYF. The CDR3, as DNA: TGCGCCAGCAGCTTGGCGTCACAGGGGAGCCGCGATACGCAGTATTTT.

This chain uses TRBV6-5 with TRBJ1-1; D possibly corresponds to TRBD1 (6 bases). CDR1 MNHEY and CDR2 SVGAGI come from the germline V gene. The CDR3 length is 14 residues. V lost 7 bases and J 2 bases, leaving 14 bases between the germline ends. The CDR3 DNA reads TGTGCCAGCACGCCGACAGGACACAACACTGAAGCTTTCTTT. It translates to CASTPTGHNTEAFF.

The V gene is TRBV6-6, the J gene TRBJ2-5, with D possibly TRBD1 on 5 matching bases. V lost 8 bases and J lost 5, with 15 bases in between. Germline assignment: CDR1 MNHNY and CDR2 SVGAGI (reference sequence). This CDR3 is 13 amino acids long. CDR3 amino acids: CASYSGSWETQYF. The CDR3 bases are TGTGCCAGCTATTCAGGGTCTTGGGAGACCCAGTACTTC.

J is TRBJ2-1 and V is TRBV29-1, with 8 bases matching TRBD2. Trimming cost V 0 bases and J 0 bases; bases outside gene matches: 1. This CDR3 contains 15 residues. Looked up from germline, CDR1 is SQVTM and CDR2 is ANQGSEA. This CDR3 is CSVEESGSSYNEQFF. CDR3 sequence (DNA): TGCAGCGTTGAAGAAAGCGGGAGCTCCTACAATGAGCAGTTCTTC.

The CDR3 loop reads CASSQVFLGSDYGYTF. CDR3 bases: TGCGCCAGCAGCCAAGTGTTCCTGGGCAGTGACTATGGCTACACCTTC. The V and J genes are TRBV4-3 and TRBJ1-2; D call uncertain. Germline CDR1 and CDR2: LGHNA and YSLEER. The CDR3 has 16 residues. The V gene lost 1 base and the J gene lost 3 bases, with 15 bases spanning the gap.

This chain links TRBV27 with TRBJ2-1, with 8 bases lining up with TRBD2. The V gene end was trimmed by 6 bases and the J gene end by 0 bases; junction bases not matched to a gene: 1. Germline V gene data show CDR1 as MNHEY and CDR2 as SMNVEV (reference sequence). CDR3 length equals 14 residues. The CDR3 loop reads CASRGTSSYNEQFF. DNA of the CDR3: TGTGCCAGCAGGGGGACTAGCTCCTACAATGAGCAGTTCTTC.

The chain uses TRBV7-9 and TRBJ1-1; D is uncertain. Germline V gene sequence: CDR1 SEHNR, CDR2 FQNEAQ (reference sequence). Trimming left V 5 bases short and J 3 bases short, with 16 bases between. CDR3 size: 15 residues. The CDR3 region has the DNA TGTGCCAGCAGCACGACACAACGGAGGGACACTGAAGCTTTCTTT. It is translated as CASSTTQRRDTEAFF. Filled out from reference TRBV7-9 and TRBJ1-1, the complete variable domain reads DTGVSQNPRHKITKRGQNVTFRCDPISEHNRLYWYRQTLGQGPEFLTYFQNEAQLEKSRLLSDRFSAERPKGSFSTLEIQRTEQGDSAMYLCASSTTQRRDTEAFFGQGTRLTVV.